The 18 T cell receptor beta chains below were found in one sample sequenced in a study of cytomegalovirus exposure and HLA in healthy donors. The PCR employed 60 Vbeta primers together with 13 Jbeta primers. TCRdb's table, derived via immunoSEQ multiplex PCR, lists solely in-frame clones and lacks some. The sample has about 120,000 clones, approximately 75% seen once. Sequencing was carried out using PBMCs. The receptors were sampled from a man aged 25 to 45 in good health and CMV-seronegative.

The J gene is TRBJ2-5, the V gene TRBV9, with D maybe TRBD2 (6 bases). The CDR3 has 13 amino acids. Germline-derived CDR1 and CDR2 are SGDLS and YYNGEE. V lost 7 bases to trimming and J lost 5 bases, with 15 bases between them. The CDR3 DNA reads as TGTGCCAGCGCGCGGCTTGGGGGGGAGACCCAGTACTTC. It is translated as CASARLGGETQYF.

The V call is TRBV7-3, the J call TRBJ2-1; TRBD1 is a possible D gene (5 bases). V lost 6 bases to trimming and J lost 1 base, with 10 bases between them. Looked up from germline, CDR1 is SGHTA and CDR2 is FQGTGA. This CDR3 comprises 14 residues. CDR3 sequence (DNA): TGTGCCAGCAGTCCTACAGGTTCCTACAATGAGCAGTTCTTC. It translates to CASSPTGSYNEQFF.

CDR3 DNA: TGTGCCAGCAGCTTCCGGACAGGGGGCCACGAGCAGTACTTC. Translated: CASSFRTGGHEQYF. The V call is TRBV7-8, the J call TRBJ2-5; TRBD1 matches 11 bases. The J call is doubtful: the DNA matches TRBJ2-7 better. Germline loops: CDR1 SGHVS, CDR2 FQNEAQ. This CDR3 has 14 residues.

This clone came up a few times. The junction does not match germline at one end; this may be a read error. The chain has TRBV5-4 and TRBJ2-5; TRBD1 matches 7 bases. Germline V lookup: CDR1 SGHNT, CDR2 YYREEE (reference sequence). The CDR3 runs to 16 residues. CDR3 DNA: TGTGCCAGCAGCCTAGGACAGGAGTTGTACCAAGAGGCCCAGTACTTC. Its translation is CASSLGQELYQEAQYF.

The V call is TRBV5-4, the J call TRBJ2-7; D ambiguous. Germline-derived CDR1 and CDR2 are SGHNT and YYREEE (reference sequence). CDR3 size: 12 residues. V dropped 0 bases and J dropped 6 bases, with 7 bases sitting between them. CDR3 protein: CASSLGSGEQYF. In DNA, the CDR3 is TGTGCCAGCAGCTTGGGGTCCGGCGAGCAGTACTTC.

The chain has TRBV25-1 and TRBJ2-7, with 9 nucleotides matching TRBD1. This CDR3 is 15 amino acids long. Germline V gives CDR1 MGHDK, CDR2 SYGVNS. V lost 3 bases to trimming and J lost 2 bases; unmatched junction nucleotides: 5. This chain's CDR3 is CASSDSRTGAYEQYF. CDR3 coding DNA: TGTGCCAGCAGTGACTCGCGGACAGGGGCCTACGAGCAGTACTTC.

The V and J genes are TRBV5-4 and TRBJ1-2; D may be TRBD1 (5 bases). The CDR3 extends over 16 amino acids. Germline V gene sequence: CDR1 SGHNT, CDR2 YYREEE (reference sequence). Trimming left V 4 bases short and J 0 bases short, with 16 bases between. CDR3 DNA sequence: TGTGCCAGCAGCCGGTTTGACAGTATAGCTAACTATGGCTACACCTTC. Translating it yields CASSRFDSIANYGYTF.

The CDR3 region is CASSDWDTRNTEAFF. CDR3 DNA: TGTGCCAGCAGTGACTGGGACACGAGGAACACTGAAGCTTTCTTT. The chain carries TRBV6-6 and TRBJ1-1; perhaps TRBD1 as D (6 bases). The CDR3 sequence is 15 residues long. Germline values: CDR1 MNHNY, CDR2 SVGAGI (reference sequence). V gave up 5 bases and J gave up 1 base, with 14 bases separating them.

The chain links TRBV7-9 to TRBJ1-4; tentative D call: TRBD1 (5 bases). Trimming removed 4 bases at V and 7 bases at J, with 16 bases between. CDR3 length: 15 residues. Germline lookup yields CDR1 SEHNR and CDR2 FQNEAQ (reference sequence). The CDR3 coding sequence is TGTGCCAGCAGCTACCTCAGGGCGTTTAGTGAAAAACTGTTTTTT. Its protein product is CASSYLRAFSEKLFF.

This chain uses TRBV6-1 with TRBJ1-5, with D perhaps matching TRBD1 (6 bases). The CDR3 sequence is 14 residues long. Germline V gene lookup returns CDR1 MNHNS and CDR2 SASEGT. The V gene lost 7 bases and the J gene lost 3 bases, with 13 bases spanning the gap. The CDR3 reads CASTGADPNQPQHF. CDR3 nucleotide sequence: TGTGCCAGCACAGGGGCAGACCCCAATCAGCCCCAGCATTTT.

This clone showed up just once. This rearrangement joins TRBV7-9 to TRBJ1-1; D possibly corresponds to TRBD1 (6 bases). The germline gives CDR1 SEHNR, CDR2 FQNEAQ (reference sequence). Trimming removed 7 bases from V and 6 bases from J, with 12 bases in between. The CDR3 covers 12 residues. The CDR3 protein is CASTHGGPEAFF. For the CDR3, the DNA is TGTGCCAGCACCCACGGGGGGCCTGAAGCTTTCTTT.

The gene calls are TRBV7-2 and TRBJ2-2, with TRBD1 as a possible D gene (6 bases). The CDR3 length is 14 residues. The V and J ends lost 7 bases and 1 base respectively, with 10 bases between them. Per the germline V gene, CDR1 is SGHTA and CDR2 is FQGNSA. The CDR3, as DNA: TGTGCCAGCACCCTGGACAGGAACACCGGGGAGCTGTTTTTT. This translates into CASTLDRNTGELFF.

The V gene is TRBV7-2, the J gene TRBJ2-3, with D perhaps matching TRBD1 (5 bases). The CDR3 covers 14 residues. Germline V gene data show CDR1 as SGHTA and CDR2 as FQGNSA. The V end lost 5 bases, the J end lost 2 bases, and 11 bases lay between the germline ends. CDR3 sequence (DNA): TGTGCCAGCAGCGAACAGGCCCTCACAGATACGCAGTATTTT. This sequence encodes CASSEQALTDTQYF.

The V call is TRBV5-1, the J call TRBJ1-1, with D uncertain. The CDR3 runs to 13 residues. Germline loops: CDR1 SGHRS, CDR2 YFSETQ. V was pared by 0 bases and J by 0 bases, with 3 bases between. The CDR3 loop is CASSLGMNTEAFF. DNA of the CDR3: TGCGCCAGCAGCTTGGGTATGAACACTGAAGCTTTCTTT.

This clone turned up a few times. The chain uses TRBV5-6 and TRBJ2-3; D not certain. V was cut by 1 base and J by 0 bases, with 12 bases left in between. The CDR3 spans 16 residues. In germline, CDR1 is SGHDT, CDR2 YYEEEE. CDR3 region: CASSLKSAASTDTQYF. CDR3 coding DNA: TGTGCCAGCAGCTTGAAATCGGCGGCTAGCACAGATACGCAGTATTTT.

The chain has TRBV29-1 and TRBJ1-3, with D unclear. The CDR3 has 14 residues. Between the trimmed V and J ends, which lost 4 bases and 8 bases, there was a span of 18 bases. Per the germline V gene, CDR1 is SQVTM and CDR2 is ANQGSEA. CDR3 residues: CSVAESVTGDTIYF. In nucleotides, the CDR3 is TGCAGCGTTGCGGAAAGCGTTACCGGGGACACCATATATTTT.

This rearrangement joins TRBV28 to TRBJ2-7; TRBD1 aligns across 8 bases. V gave up 8 bases and J gave up 4 bases; unmatched junction bases: 4. Looked up from germline, CDR1 is MDHEN and CDR2 is SYDVKM. This CDR3 spans 12 amino acids. In DNA form, the CDR3 reads TGTGCCAGCGTGGGACAGGCGTACGAGCAGTACTTC. Residues: CASVGQAYEQYF.

This clone was found a few times. J is TRBJ1-2 and V is TRBV4-3, with D uncertain. The CDR3 length is 14 residues. Germline CDR1 LGHNA, CDR2 YSLEER. Trimming cost V 0 bases and J 6 bases, with 11 bases left between them. The CDR3 DNA sequence: TGCGCCAGCAGCCAAGACGGGCGGGGAGATGGCTACACCTTC. It codes for CASSQDGRGDGYTF.